Below, 14 T cell receptor beta chains from the same sample are listed, as sequenced in a study of blood T cell repertoires in COVID-19. Measured with immunoSEQ multiplex PCR; TCRdb has only the in-frame clones, and not every one. The profile shows approximately 37,000 clones, approximately 91% of them singletons. The sample was peripheral blood. The receptors shown here come from a man aged 45-60 years with active COVID-19.

This chain links TRBV7-2 with TRBJ1-2; no reliable D call. This CDR3 has 15 residues. Germline V gene sequence: CDR1 SGHTA, CDR2 FQGNSA. V gave up 5 bases and J gave up 4 bases, with 17 bases separating them. The CDR3 spells CASSLEGGRGYGYTF. CDR3 DNA: TGTGCCAGCAGCCTCGAGGGAGGGCGCGGCTATGGCTACACCTTC.

In its sample, this clone was seen once. The CDR3 sequence is CASSVAAGVDTDTQYF. As DNA, the CDR3 is TGTGCCAGCAGCGTAGCGGCGGGAGTTGACACAGATACGCAGTATTTT. The chain couples TRBV9 to TRBJ2-3; 7 bases map to TRBD2. The CDR3 extends over 16 amino acids. With 0 bases clipped from V and 2 bases from J, the junction kept 6 bases outside the gene matches. Germline values: CDR1 SGDLS, CDR2 YYNGEE.

V usage is TRBV19 and J usage is TRBJ2-7; D is ambiguous. This CDR3 contains 10 residues. Trimming removed 9 bases from V and 4 bases from J, with 7 bases in between. CDR1 is LNHDA and CDR2 is SQIVND in the germline V gene (reference sequence). CDR3 amino acids: CASMRYEQYF. CDR3 DNA sequence: TGTGCCAGCATGCGTTACGAGCAGTACTTC.

The chain couples TRBV28 to TRBJ2-3; 7 bases are shared with TRBD2. The CDR3 has 13 residues. Germline trimming cut 6 bases from V and 4 bases from J; bases unmatched to any gene: 4. Germline V gene sequence: CDR1 MDHEN, CDR2 SYDVKM. Here the CDR3 DNA reads TGTGCCAGCAGAGTGACTAGCCCAGATACGCAGTATTTT. Translation: CASRVTSPDTQYF.

Here the CDR3 reads CASSLATSGSYEQYF. CDR3 sequence (DNA): TGTGCCAGCAGCTTAGCGACTAGCGGGTCCTACGAGCAGTACTTC. The V gene is TRBV7-8, the J gene TRBJ2-7; the match to TRBD2 covers 10 bases. Germline V gene data show CDR1 as SGHVS and CDR2 as FQNEAQ. This CDR3 comprises 15 residues. The trim removed 0 bases at V and 1 base at J, leaving 0 bases unmatched. The full variable domain, rest sourced from reference TRBV7-8 and TRBJ2-7, is GAGVSQSPRYKVAKRGQDVALRCDPISGHVSLFWYQQALGQGPEFLTYFQNEAQLDKSGLPSDRFFAERPEGSVSTLKIQRTQQEDSAVYLCASSLATSGSYEQYFGPGTRLTVT.

The V gene is TRBV12-3 or TRBV12-4, the J gene TRBJ2-7; TRBD1 is a possible D gene (6 bases). This CDR3 region has 13 residues. Trimming cost V 6 bases and J 4 bases, with 13 bases left between them. In nucleotides, the CDR3 is TGTGCCAGCAGGCTATCAGGGGCTTACGAGCAGTACTTC. This translates into CASRLSGAYEQYF.

J is TRBJ2-7 and V is TRBV18, with 8 nucleotides matching TRBD1. This CDR3 spans 13 amino acids. From germline, CDR1 is KGHSH and CDR2 LQKENI. V trimming: 4 bases; J trimming: 6 bases; junction bases outside the gene matches: 5. The chain's CDR3 is CASSRGTGTEQYF. The CDR3, as DNA: TGTGCCAGCTCACGAGGGACAGGTACCGAGCAGTACTTC.

The chain has TRBV14 and TRBJ2-7, with 8 bases fitting TRBD2. Trimming at V came to 4 bases and at J to 2 bases, leaving 4 bases not matched to a gene. The germline V gene has CDR1 SGHDN and CDR2 FVKESK. The CDR3 covers 14 residues. CDR3 amino acids: CASSLAGPAYEQYF. DNA of the CDR3: TGTGCCAGCAGCCTAGCGGGGCCCGCCTACGAGCAGTACTTC.

This chain connects TRBV7-2 to TRBJ1-5; no reliable D call. CDR1 and CDR2 (germline): SGHTA, FQGNSA. The V end lost 2 bases, the J end lost 8 bases, and 10 bases lay between the germline ends. The CDR3 length is 13 residues. The CDR3 loop is CASSLKSAEPQHF. CDR3 DNA sequence: TGTGCCAGCAGCTTAAAATCTGCGGAGCCCCAGCATTTT.

The chain combines TRBV5-1 with TRBJ2-2; D is undetermined. The CDR3 runs to 15 residues. V dropped 3 bases and J dropped 2 bases, with 11 bases sitting between them. Germline CDR1 reads SGHRS; CDR2 reads YFSETQ. The CDR3 protein is CASSSGSTNTGELFF. CDR3 bases: TGCGCCAGCAGCTCCGGGTCTACTAACACCGGGGAGCTGTTTTTT.

The DNA for the CDR3 is TGTGCCAGCAGCACCCGACAGGGGGTAGGCGGGGAGCTGTTTTTT. It specifies CASSTRQGVGGELFF. The rearrangement joins TRBV9 to TRBJ2-2, with 9 bases matching TRBD1. CDR1 and CDR2 from the germline V gene are SGDLS and YYNGEE. V lost 4 bases, J lost 7 bases, and 8 bases stayed unmatched. The CDR3 is 15 amino acids.

The CDR3 protein is CASSLLAGDEQFF. CDR3 DNA: TGCGCCAGCAGCCTTCTAGCGGGCGATGAGCAGTTCTTC. The chain is built from TRBV5-1 and TRBJ2-1; 8 bases map to TRBD2. J gave up 8 bases and V 4 bases, and 5 bases lay outside the gene matches. Germline loops: CDR1 SGHRS, CDR2 YFSETQ. The CDR3 contains 13 residues.

This chain links TRBV11-2 with TRBJ2-2; D is possibly TRBD1 (5 bases). CDR1 and CDR2 (germline): SGHAT, FQNNGV. The CDR3 covers 14 residues. V was pared by 5 bases and J by 4 bases, with 11 bases between. CDR3 residues: CASSPTATTGELFF. CDR3 in DNA: TGTGCCAGCAGCCCGACAGCCACCACCGGGGAGCTGTTTTTT.

The chain is built from TRBV4-3 and TRBJ1-2; 7 bases align to TRBD1. The V segment lost 2 bases and the J segment 2 bases; nucleotides outside the gene matches: 8. The germline CDR1 and CDR2 sequences are LGHNA and YSLEER. This CDR3 comprises 16 residues. The DNA of the CDR3 is TGCGCCAGCAGCCAAAATACAGGGGCCGGGAACTATGGCTACACCTTC. Residues: CASSQNTGAGNYGYTF.